These 9 T cell receptor beta chains were all obtained from the same sample, sequenced in a study of T cells after yellow fever vaccination. TCRdb re-derived calls from the 5' RACE reads in MiXCR, one entry per CDR3 protein. Here the sample spans 500,000 to 650,000 distinct CDR3 sequences, about 17% being singletons. This sample comprised PBMCs, obtained roughly 5 days after the first yellow fever vaccination. These TCRs come from a man younger than 35 who received the YFV17D yellow fever vaccine.

This clonotype was observed a single time. Mismatch with germline at one junction end may stem from a read error. The rearrangement joins TRBV5-1 to TRBJ2-1, with D uncertain. Germline CDR1 is SGHRS and CDR2 is YFSETQ. This CDR3 contains 14 residues. CDR3 DNA: TGCGCCACCAGCCGTCCCCCCGATCGCAATGAGCAGTTCTTC. It yields the protein CATSRPPDRNEQFF. Together with reference TRBV5-1 and TRBJ2-1, the CDR3 gives the full variable domain: KAGVTQTPRYLIKTRGQQVTLSCSPISGHRSVSWYQQTPGQGLQFLFEYFSETQRNKGNFPGRFSGRQFSNSRSEMNVSTLELGDSALYLCATSRPPDRNEQFFGPGTRLTVL.

The chain carries TRBV6-5 and TRBJ2-3; 10 bases agree with TRBD2. Germline CDR1 MNHEY, CDR2 SVGAGI. V shed 6 bases and J 3 bases; nucleotides not matched to a gene: 6. CDR3 length: 15 amino acids. CDR3 sequence (DNA): TGTGCCAGCAGCTCCAGCGGGGGGGCAACAGATACGCAGTATTTT. The encoded protein is CASSSSGGATDTQYF.

This clonotype turned up a few times. V usage is TRBV7-2 and J usage is TRBJ2-2, with TRBD2 identical over 8 bases. Trimming removed 5 bases from V and 0 bases from J; junction bases left unmatched: 5. Germline CDR1 is SGHTA and CDR2 is FQGNSA. The length of the CDR3 is 16 residues. The CDR3 is CASSRLASANTGELFF. As DNA, the CDR3 is TGTGCCAGCAGCCGACTAGCGTCCGCGAACACCGGGGAGCTGTTTTTT. The full variable domain, in which reference TRBV7-2 and TRBJ2-2 provide the parts outside the CDR3, is GAGVSQSPSNKVTEKGKDVELRCDPISGHTALYWYRQSLGQGLEFLIYFQGNSAPDKSGLPSDRFSAERTGGSVSTLTIQRTQQEDSAVYLCASSRLASANTGELFFGEGSRLTVL.

The chain carries TRBV13 and TRBJ1-3; D uncertain. V was pared by 2 bases and J by 7 bases, with 9 bases between. Germline lookup yields CDR1 PRHDT and CDR2 FYEKMQ (reference sequence). The CDR3 is made up of 13 amino acids. The CDR3 coding sequence is TGTGCCAGCAGCTTACCTTCCGAGAACACCATATATTTT. The encoded protein is CASSLPSENTIYF.

This clonotype was recorded a few times. The chain joins TRBV5-1 to TRBJ2-3, with a possible D match to TRBD1 (6 bases). Trimming shortened V by 0 bases and J by 3 bases, and 17 bases separated the two germline ends. Germline lookup yields CDR1 SGHRS and CDR2 YFSETQ. The CDR3 extends over 17 amino acids. The CDR3 loop reads CASSLAQDSILTDTQYF. The CDR3 DNA sequence: TGCGCCAGCAGCTTGGCCCAGGACAGCATACTAACAGATACGCAGTATTTT.

This clonotype was counted at least ten times. The chain uses TRBV6-1 and TRBJ2-1; D unclear. Germline CDR1 MNHNS, CDR2 SASEGT. Trimming pared 6 bases from V and 7 bases from J, leaving 19 bases between. The CDR3 runs 15 residues. This chain's CDR3 is CASREQLATGNEQFF. The CDR3 coding sequence is TGTGCCAGCAGGGAGCAGCTGGCTACCGGGAATGAGCAGTTCTTC.

This clonotype was found a few times. This rearrangement joins TRBV2 to TRBJ2-7; 9 positions match TRBD1. Germline assignment: CDR1 SNHLY and CDR2 FYNNEI. V lost 1 base, J lost 2 bases, and 0 bases stayed unmatched. The CDR3 covers 14 residues. The CDR3 sequence: CASSEGTGAYEQYV. The CDR3 coding sequence is TGTGCCAGCAGTGAAGGGACAGGGGCCTACGAGCAGTACGTC.

In its sample, this clonotype was seen a few times. This chain links TRBV4-3 with TRBJ2-2; TRBD2 matches 8 bases. Germline CDR1 and CDR2: LGHNA and YSLEER. V shed 0 bases and J 5 bases; nucleotides not matched to a gene: 5. The CDR3 consists of 16 residues. The CDR3 bases are TGCGCCAGCAGCCAAGAGGGTCGGGGGGGTACCGGGGAGCTGTTTTTT. Its protein product is CASSQEGRGGTGELFF.

The CDR3 here is CAWSVLLGLEGYTF. The CDR3, as DNA: TGTGCCTGGAGTGTATTGTTAGGCCTCGAAGGCTACACCTTC. This chain links TRBV30 with TRBJ1-2, with D uncertain. The CDR3 is made up of 14 amino acids. Trimming removed 0 bases at V and 8 bases at J, with 16 bases between. Germline V gene lookup returns CDR1 GTSNPN and CDR2 SVGIG (reference sequence).